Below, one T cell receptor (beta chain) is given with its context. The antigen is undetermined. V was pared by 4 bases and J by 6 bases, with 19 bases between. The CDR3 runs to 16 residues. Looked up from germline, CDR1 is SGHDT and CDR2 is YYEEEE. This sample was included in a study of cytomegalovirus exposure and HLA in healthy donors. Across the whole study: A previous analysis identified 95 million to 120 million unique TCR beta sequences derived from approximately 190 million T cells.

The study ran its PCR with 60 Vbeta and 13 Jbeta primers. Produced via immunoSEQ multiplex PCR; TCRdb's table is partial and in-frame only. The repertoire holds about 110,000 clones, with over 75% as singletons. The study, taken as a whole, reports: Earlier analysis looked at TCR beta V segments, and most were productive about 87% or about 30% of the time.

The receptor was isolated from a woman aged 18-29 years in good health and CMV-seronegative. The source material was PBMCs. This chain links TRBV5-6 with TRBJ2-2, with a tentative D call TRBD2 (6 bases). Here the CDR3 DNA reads TGTGCCAGCAGCCTGACGTGGGGGGAACTGGCCGGGGAGCTGTTTTTT. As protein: CASSLTWGELAGELFF.